The 19 T cell receptor beta chains reported below all come from one sample, sequenced in a study of CD8 T cells in ankylosing spondylitis. TCRdb called the 5' RACE reads again in MiXCR, with one record for every CDR3 protein. The repertoire holds about 260,000 distinct CDR3 sequences, approximately 24% seen once, with around 0.64% in the top ten. Source material: blood, either unsorted or a sorted T cell fraction (not recorded which). The receptors were sampled from a male donor with ankylosing spondylitis or in good health (not recorded which).

This clonotype was seen more than once but under ten times. The chain links TRBV7-2 to TRBJ2-3; the match to TRBD2 covers 9 bases. The CDR3 totals 14 residues. Looked up from germline, CDR1 is SGHTA and CDR2 is FQGNSA. The trim removed 2 bases at V and 5 bases at J, leaving 2 bases unmatched. The CDR3 reads CASSLQAGGDTQYF. The CDR3 DNA follows: TGTGCCAGCAGCTTACAAGCGGGGGGAGATACGCAGTATTTT.

The table lists this clonotype with a few counts. J is TRBJ2-3 and V is TRBV11-2; D remains unclear. The CDR3 contains 15 residues. Germline assignment: CDR1 SGHAT and CDR2 FQNNGV. Trimming cost V 0 bases and J 0 bases, with 7 bases left between them. The DNA of the CDR3 is TGTGCCAGCAGCTTAGAGGGCAGTAGCACAGATACGCAGTATTTT. It encodes CASSLEGSSTDTQYF. Combining the CDR3 with reference TRBV11-2 and TRBJ2-3 gives the whole variable domain EAGVAQSPRYKIIEKRQSVAFWCNPISGHATLYWYQQILGQGPKLLIQFQNNGVVDDSQLPKDRFSAERLKGVDSTLKIQPAKLEDSAVYLCASSLEGSSTDTQYFGPGTRLTVL.

The table lists this clonotype with many counts. The V gene is TRBV20-1, the J gene TRBJ1-5; D uncertain. V was clipped by 0 bases and J by 4 bases, with 7 bases between them. The germline gives CDR1 DFQATT, CDR2 SNEGSKA (reference sequence). The CDR3 has 13 amino acids. The CDR3 DNA reads TGCAGTGCTAGAGAGGCCCTAAATCAGCCCCAGCATTTT. The encoded protein is CSAREALNQPQHF.

This clonotype has more than one count but fewer than ten. The chain combines TRBV6-5 with TRBJ2-3; D not certain. Germline V gives CDR1 MNHEY, CDR2 SVGAGI. There are 14 residues in the CDR3. Trimming stripped 2 bases from V and 6 bases from J, with 12 bases between. CDR3 sequence (DNA): TGTGCCAGCAGTTACGGGATGGGGTCGGATACGCAGTATTTT. This codes for CASSYGMGSDTQYF.

The rearrangement uses TRBV3-1 and TRBJ2-3; a weak D match, TRBD1 (5 bases). The CDR3 totals 16 residues. Per the germline V gene, CDR1 is LGHDT and CDR2 is YNNKEL (reference sequence). Between the trimmed V and J ends, which lost 1 base and 2 bases, there was a span of 13 bases. The CDR3 region has the DNA TGTGCCAGCAGCCAAGGATCTTTACAGGTCACAGATACGCAGTATTTT. Its translation: CASSQGSLQVTDTQYF.

This clonotype was found a few times. The chain is built from TRBV11-2 and TRBJ2-5, with 9 bases aligning to TRBD1. Germline lookup yields CDR1 SGHAT and CDR2 FQNNGV. The trim removed 3 bases at V and 1 base at J, leaving 6 bases unmatched. The length of the CDR3 is 16 residues. In DNA form, the CDR3 reads TGTGCCAGCAGCTTCTCCGAGACAGGGGGCCAAGAGACCCAGTACTTC. Translation gives CASSFSETGGQETQYF.

The table lists this clonotype with many counts. V is TRBV4-1 and J is TRBJ2-1; D call uncertain. The V gene's germline CDR1 is MGHRA and CDR2 YSYEKL. The CDR3 consists of 11 residues. V lost 5 bases and J lost 7, with 6 bases in between. The CDR3 DNA reads TGCGCCAGCAGCACTTTGAATGAGCAGTTCTTC. This encodes CASSTLNEQFF.

V usage is TRBV7-2 and J usage is TRBJ2-3, with TRBD1 as a possible D gene (6 bases). Germline lookup yields CDR1 SGHTA and CDR2 FQGNSA. The CDR3 spans 16 residues. V was trimmed by 1 base and J by 2 bases, leaving 13 bases between them. CDR3 loop: CASSLGGRATTDTQYF. The CDR3 bases are TGTGCCAGCAGCTTAGGGGGGCGAGCCACCACAGATACGCAGTATTTT.

This clonotype was counted ten times or more. The chain is built from TRBV9 and TRBJ2-5; D tentatively reads TRBD1 or TRBD2 (5 bases each). The CDR3 is 14 amino acids. V lost 0 bases to trimming and J lost 5 bases, with 11 bases between them. Per germline, CDR1 SGDLS and CDR2 YYNGEE. CDR3 residues: CASSVGRGAETQYF. The CDR3 nucleotides are TGTGCCAGCAGCGTAGGGCGAGGGGCGGAGACCCAGTACTTC.

The chain uses TRBV20-1 and TRBJ2-3; TRBD1 might be the D (5 bases). V was trimmed by 6 bases and J by 0 bases, leaving 13 bases between them. This CDR3 is 14 amino acids long. From germline, CDR1 is DFQATT and CDR2 SNEGSKA (reference sequence). Here the CDR3 reads CSALQVPSTDTQYF. The CDR3 nucleotides read TGCAGTGCGCTACAGGTTCCCAGCACAGATACGCAGTATTTT.

This clonotype has ten or more counts. The V and J genes are TRBV7-3 and TRBJ1-3; D remains unclear. V lost 0 bases to trimming and J lost 4 bases, with 4 bases between them. CDR3 length: 13 amino acids. Germline V gene data show CDR1 as SGHTA and CDR2 as FQGTGA. CDR3 sequence reads: CASSLTVGNTIYF. The CDR3 region has the DNA TGTGCCAGCAGCTTAACGGTGGGAAACACCATATATTTT.

This clonotype was found a few times. This chain connects TRBV20-1 to TRBJ1-1, with 8 positions matching TRBD1. CDR3 length: 15 residues. V shed 0 bases, J shed 1 base, and the junction held 4 bases outside the gene matches. Germline V gene sequence: CDR1 DFQATT, CDR2 SNEGSKA (reference sequence). CDR3 region: CSARESGQANTEAFF. The CDR3 nucleotides are TGCAGTGCTAGAGAGTCGGGACAGGCGAACACTGAAGCTTTCTTT.

This clonotype was counted a few times. J is TRBJ2-7 and V is TRBV20-1, with 7 nucleotides matching TRBD2. V was pared by 6 bases and J by 3 bases, with 5 bases of the junction left unmatched. CDR3 length equals 12 residues. CDR1 DFQATT and CDR2 SNEGSKA come from the germline V gene (reference sequence). The DNA for the CDR3 is TGCAGTGCCAAGACTAGCTACTACGAGCAGTACTTC. Protein product: CSAKTSYYEQYF.

In its sample, this clonotype was seen a few times. V is TRBV12-3 or TRBV12-4 and J is TRBJ1-1; no reliable D call. Trimming cost V 6 bases and J 2 bases, with 13 bases left between them. This CDR3 region has 14 residues. The CDR3 reads CASRGGRRNTEAFF. The DNA for the CDR3 is TGTGCCAGCAGGGGAGGACGGAGAAACACTGAAGCTTTCTTT.

This clonotype was seen at least ten times. The chain links TRBV20-1 to TRBJ2-5; TRBD1 might be the D (6 bases). The V and J ends lost 0 bases and 4 bases respectively, with 21 bases between them. The CDR3 extends over 17 amino acids. Germline CDR1 DFQATT, CDR2 SNEGSKA (reference sequence). As DNA, the CDR3 is TGCAGTGCTAGAGATGAGTTGGGCAGGGGTATACGAGAGACCCAGTACTTC. Amino acid sequence: CSARDELGRGIRETQYF.

This rearrangement joins TRBV2 to TRBJ2-3; 11 nucleotides align to TRBD2. CDR3 length: 17 amino acids. Unmatched junction bases numbered 12, after V lost 9 bases and J lost 1 base. From germline, CDR1 is SNHLY and CDR2 FYNNEI. This CDR3 is CASISGGATVGTDTQYF. CDR3 bases: TGTGCCAGTATTAGCGGGGGGGCCACCGTGGGCACAGATACGCAGTATTTT.

This clonotype was seen at least ten times. The rearrangement links TRBV5-1 to TRBJ2-7; TRBD1 matches 7 bases. The J segment lost 2 bases and the V segment lost 4 bases, leaving 6 bases of the junction unmatched. The CDR3 extends over 14 amino acids. The germline CDR1 and CDR2 sequences are SGHRS and YFSETQ. The CDR3, as DNA: TGCGCCAGCAGCGACAGGGTTGGGACCTACGAGCAGTACTTC. This translates into CASSDRVGTYEQYF.

This clonotype was seen more than once but under ten times. DNA of the CDR3: TGTGCCACTCGAGACCCTAGCGGGGGCTACGAGCAGTACTTC. Protein product: CATRDPSGGYEQYF. The chain joins TRBV4-2 to TRBJ2-7; the match to TRBD2 covers 10 bases. After removal of 10 bases from V and 3 bases from J, the junction contained 9 bases not matched to a gene. CDR3 size: 14 residues. The germline V gene has CDR1 LGHNA and CDR2 YNFKEQ.

This chain links TRBV12-3 or TRBV12-4 with TRBJ2-1; 9 bases line up with TRBD1. Trimming at V came to 6 bases and at J to 8 bases, leaving 8 bases not matched to a gene. The CDR3 consists of 14 residues. Written as DNA, the CDR3 is TGTGCCAGCAGAAGGACAGGGGCGCCATATGAGCAGTTCTTC. Translated: CASRRTGAPYEQFF.